A single sample is the source of the 24 T cell receptor beta chains below, sequenced in a study of T cell changes during pregnancy in multiple sclerosis. The protocol was immunoSEQ multiplex PCR, while the TCRdb copy is restricted to in-frame clones and leaves out a portion. The sample yields fewer than 85,000 clones, approximately 92% seen once. The sequencing used peripheral blood, collected in the second trimester of pregnancy. The receptors originated from a female donor with multiple sclerosis, enrolled in a pregnancy study.

The V gene is TRBV4-1, the J gene TRBJ1-4; TRBD1 matches at 8 bases. Germline CDR1 MGHRA, CDR2 YSYEKL. The junction had 6 bases not matched to a gene; V was cut back by 1 base and J by 8 bases. This CDR3 is 15 amino acids long. CDR3 nucleotides: TGCGCCAGCAGCCAAGCCTGGACAGGGAACGAAAAACTGTTTTTT. It is translated as CASSQAWTGNEKLFF.

The table lists this clone with a count of one. The chain uses TRBV4-3 and TRBJ1-1; D unresolved. Germline assignment: CDR1 LGHNA and CDR2 YSLEER. V lost 0 bases and J lost 7, with 12 bases in between. The CDR3 spans 14 residues. As DNA, the CDR3 is TGCGCCAGCAGCCAAGAGCGAGGTGTAGGTGAAGCTTTCTTT. It codes for CASSQERGVGEAFF.

The rearrangement links TRBV9 to TRBJ2-3; the match to TRBD2 covers 7 bases. V trimming: 5 bases; J trimming: 0 bases; junction bases outside the gene matches: 3. This CDR3 is built from 14 residues. The germline gives CDR1 SGDLS, CDR2 YYNGEE. The CDR3 coding sequence is TGTGCCAGCAGAGGAGCGGGGAGCACAGATACGCAGTATTTT. Residues: CASRGAGSTDTQYF. The variable domain in full, completed from reference TRBV9 and TRBJ2-3, reads DSGVTQTPKHLITATGQRVTLRCSPRSGDLSVYWYQQSLDQGLQFLIQYYNGEERAKGNILERFSAQQFPDLHSELNLSSLELGDSALYFCASRGAGSTDTQYFGPGTRLTVL.

This rearrangement joins TRBV9 to TRBJ1-4; D gene uncertain. CDR1 and CDR2 (germline): SGDLS, YYNGEE. V was clipped by 7 bases and J by 5 bases, with 18 bases between them. The CDR3 extends over 15 amino acids. The CDR3 DNA is TGTGCCAGCTCTACCGGGGTCACGAGGAATGAAAAACTGTTTTTT. Protein product: CASSTGVTRNEKLFF.

The chain joins TRBV4-3 to TRBJ1-1, with a tentative D call TRBD1 (5 bases). Looked up from germline, CDR1 is LGHNA and CDR2 is YSLEER. Trimming took 1 base from V and 1 from J, leaving 10 bases between them. This CDR3 has 15 amino acids. The CDR3 here is CASSQVWGGNTEAFF. CDR3 coding DNA: TGCGCCAGCAGCCAAGTCTGGGGGGGGAACACTGAAGCTTTCTTT.

The chain couples TRBV20-1 to TRBJ2-1; D is ambiguous. From germline, CDR1 is DFQATT and CDR2 SNEGSKA (reference sequence). This CDR3 spans 11 amino acids. V was trimmed by 5 bases and J by 9 bases, leaving 11 bases between them. This chain's CDR3 is CSAPLWSEQFF. The CDR3 DNA is TGCAGTGCTCCACTGTGGAGTGAGCAGTTCTTC.

The chain combines TRBV2 with TRBJ2-7, with 7 bases fitting TRBD1. The junction had 12 bases not matched to a gene; V was cut back by 1 base and J by 3 bases. The CDR3 covers 17 residues. Germline V gives CDR1 SNHLY, CDR2 FYNNEI. In nucleotides, the CDR3 is TGTGCCAGCAGTGAAGGGCTCCACAGGGGTATAAGCTACGAGCAGTACTTC. It yields the protein CASSEGLHRGISYEQYF. Using reference TRBV2 and TRBJ2-7 for the parts outside the CDR3, the full variable domain is EPEVTQTPSHQVTQMGQEVILRCVPISNHLYFYWYRQILGQKVEFLVSFYNNEISEKSEIFDDQFSVERPDGSNFTLKIRSTKLEDSAMYFCASSEGLHRGISYEQYFGPGTRLTVT.

The CDR3 sequence is CASSLRLARLEAFF. CDR3 DNA sequence: TGTGCCAGCAGCTTAAGACTGGCGCGATTAGAAGCTTTCTTT. V usage is TRBV7-9 and J usage is TRBJ1-1, with unresolved D. V lost 2 bases to trimming and J lost 8 bases, with 15 bases between them. Germline-derived CDR1 and CDR2 are SEHNR and FQNEAQ (reference sequence). The CDR3 is 14 residues long.

This clone was recorded once. The chain employs TRBV2 and TRBJ2-1; D gene ambiguous. This CDR3 is built from 11 residues. Germline assignment: CDR1 SNHLY and CDR2 FYNNEI. Trimming removed 3 bases at V and 12 bases at J, with 9 bases between. CDR3 coding DNA: TGTGCCAGCAGTGAGACTCCCCGGCAGTTCTTC. Translation: CASSETPRQFF.

The chain uses TRBV11-2 and TRBJ2-7; D call uncertain. Looked up from germline, CDR1 is SGHAT and CDR2 is FQNNGV. The CDR3 covers 11 residues. V lost 1 base and J lost 7, with 5 bases in between. CDR3 region: CASSLGVEQYF. CDR3 nucleotides: TGTGCCAGCAGCTTAGGAGTGGAGCAGTACTTC.

The rearrangement links TRBV18 to TRBJ1-6; D may be TRBD1 (5 bases). V lost 3 bases to trimming and J lost 5 bases, with 14 bases between them. CDR3 size: 16 residues. The V gene's germline CDR1 is KGHSH and CDR2 LQKENI. Written as DNA, the CDR3 is TGTGCCAGCTCACCGTTGACAGCTTACGATAATTCACCCCTCCACTTT. It yields the protein CASSPLTAYDNSPLHF.

The rearrangement joins TRBV4-1 to TRBJ1-2, with D maybe TRBD1 (6 bases). CDR3 length: 15 residues. The V end lost 4 bases, the J end lost 3 bases, and 15 bases lay between the germline ends. Germline V gene sequence: CDR1 MGHRA, CDR2 YSYEKL. The CDR3 region is CASSPIGGGDYGYTF. The CDR3, as DNA: TGCGCCAGCAGCCCCATAGGGGGAGGGGACTATGGCTACACCTTC.

This chain connects TRBV5-1 to TRBJ1-2; 10 nucleotides line up with TRBD1. V shed 4 bases and J 6 bases; nucleotides not matched to a gene: 9. Germline CDR1 reads SGHRS; CDR2 reads YFSETQ. CDR3 size: 15 residues. The CDR3 region is CASSNPGQGSHGYTF. Written as DNA, the CDR3 is TGCGCCAGCAGCAACCCGGGACAGGGGTCCCATGGCTACACCTTC.

The chain links TRBV6-6 to TRBJ2-3, with 7 nucleotides matching TRBD1. Germline-derived CDR1 and CDR2 are MNHNY and SVGAGI (reference sequence). Trimming took 4 bases from V and 3 from J; bases not matched to a gene: 7. This CDR3 region has 15 residues. The CDR3 coding sequence is TGTGCCAGCAGTTCGACAGGGTTAGGTACAGATACGCAGTATTTT. Protein: CASSSTGLGTDTQYF.

V usage is TRBV5-5 and J usage is TRBJ2-3; 9 nucleotides line up with TRBD1. V lost 2 bases to trimming and J lost 6 bases; unmatched junction nucleotides: 7. This CDR3 region has 15 residues. CDR1 and CDR2 (germline): SGHKS, YYEKEE (reference sequence). The CDR3 DNA sequence: TGTGCCAGCAGCTTAGGGGGGACAGGGCCTGATACGCAGTATTTT. Protein: CASSLGGTGPDTQYF.

The chain recombines TRBV28 with TRBJ2-3, with 10 bases identical to TRBD1. Germline V gives CDR1 MDHEN, CDR2 SYDVKM. J lost 2 bases, V lost 6 bases, and 5 bases had no gene match. The CDR3 runs to 15 residues. The CDR3 DNA reads as TGTGCCAGCAGCCTAGGACAGGGGGACACAGATACGCAGTATTTT. Residues: CASSLGQGDTDTQYF.

The chain joins TRBV25-1 to TRBJ1-1; no clear D gene. Deletions cut 4 bases from V and 4 bases from J, with 10 bases between. The CDR3 sequence is 13 residues long. CDR1 and CDR2 (germline): MGHDK, SYGVNS. The DNA of the CDR3 is TGTGCCAGCAGTGCGCGGAGCGGCACTGAAGCTTTCTTT. It codes for CASSARSGTEAFF.

The V gene is TRBV28, the J gene TRBJ2-1; 15 bases are a match to TRBD2. CDR1 is MDHEN, CDR2 SYDVKM, per germline. The CDR3 totals 20 residues. The junction had 10 bases not matched to a gene; V was cut back by 4 bases and J by 0 bases. CDR3 nucleotides: TGTGCCAGCAGTTACGGACTAGCGGGAGGGGATTGGAGCTCCTACAATGAGCAGTTCTTC. As protein: CASSYGLAGGDWSSYNEQFF.

This clone was recorded a few times. The chain combines TRBV25-1 with TRBJ1-6; D is possibly TRBD1 (5 bases). The V end was cut by 1 base, the J end by 10 bases, with 11 bases between. CDR1 and CDR2 from the germline V gene are MGHDK and SYGVNS. CDR3 length equals 14 residues. CDR3 region: CASSESGETSPLHF. The CDR3, as DNA: TGTGCCAGCAGTGAATCGGGGGAAACCTCACCCCTCCACTTT. Variable domain in full (rest from reference TRBV25-1 and TRBJ1-6): EADIYQTPRYLVIGTGKKITLECSQTMGHDKMYWYQQDPGMELHLIHYSYGVNSTEKGDLSSESTVSRIRTEHFPLTLESARPSHTSQYLCASSESGETSPLHFGNGTRLTVT.

The chain uses TRBV25-1 and TRBJ2-7; D call uncertain. The germline V gene has CDR1 MGHDK and CDR2 SYGVNS. V was shortened by 3 bases and J by 3 bases, with 6 bases between the two germline ends. The CDR3 covers 12 residues. Here the CDR3 DNA reads TGTGCCAGCAGTGATCCATTCTACGAGCAGTACTTC. This codes for CASSDPFYEQYF.

The rearrangement uses TRBV7-3 and TRBJ1-1, with D perhaps matching TRBD1 (6 bases). The V and J ends lost 1 base and 10 bases respectively, with 13 bases between them. CDR3 length: 13 amino acids. The V gene's germline CDR1 is SGHTA and CDR2 FQGTGA. The CDR3 region is CASSLKQGGLAFF. In DNA form, the CDR3 reads TGTGCCAGCAGCTTAAAACAGGGAGGGTTAGCTTTCTTT.

This clone was counted a single time. The rearrangement uses TRBV7-9 and TRBJ2-1; a weak D match, TRBD1 (5 bases). Trimming shortened V by 5 bases and J by 4 bases, and 9 bases separated the two germline ends. The germline V gene encodes CDR1 SEHNR and CDR2 FQNEAQ (reference sequence). CDR3 length: 13 residues. The CDR3 bases are TGTGCCAGCAGCCAGACAGTTTACAATGAGCAGTTCTTC. It codes for CASSQTVYNEQFF.

This chain connects TRBV10-3 to TRBJ1-2; D remains ambiguous. This CDR3 comprises 13 residues. The germline V gene has CDR1 ENHRY and CDR2 SYGVKD. Trimming removed 10 bases at V and 2 bases at J, with 14 bases between. Here the CDR3 reads CATQLSGNYGYTF. The CDR3 region has the DNA TGTGCCACCCAGTTAAGCGGGAACTATGGCTACACCTTC.

J is TRBJ2-5 and V is TRBV30; 9 bases align to TRBD1. J lost 5 bases, V lost 4 bases, and 5 bases had no gene match. The V gene's germline CDR1 is GTSNPN and CDR2 SVGIG (reference sequence). This CDR3 is built from 13 residues. In DNA, the CDR3 is TGTGCCTGGACAAGGACAGGGGCCGAGACCCAGTACTTC. Amino acid sequence: CAWTRTGAETQYF.